Presented here are 6 T cell receptor beta chains from one specimen sequenced in a study of T cell repertoires in cytomegalovirus infection. Via MiXCR, TCRdb re-called the reads, giving one row per CDR3 protein. Among hundreds of thousands of distinct CDR3 sequences listed, roughly 10% were seen once. The sequenced sample consisted of PBMCs. These receptors originate from a human donor in good health (CMV status not recorded). Some clones in this sample may be carry-over from other donors' samples.

This clonotype has ten or more counts. The chain employs TRBV7-2 and TRBJ2-1; tentatively, D is TRBD1 (6 bases). Germline-derived CDR1 and CDR2 are SGHTA and FQGNSA. The CDR3 runs to 15 residues. V lost 5 bases and J lost 9, with 20 bases in between. CDR3 amino acids: CASSTTGTLISEQFF. The CDR3 region has the DNA TGTGCCAGCAGCACGACCGGGACACTCATTAGTGAGCAGTTCTTC.

The V call is TRBV19, the J call TRBJ1-1; 7 bases map to TRBD1. The CDR3 runs 14 residues. Germline V gives CDR1 LNHDA, CDR2 SQIVND (reference sequence). V shed 4 bases and J 10 bases; nucleotides not matched to a gene: 12. The CDR3 bases are TGTGCCAGTAGTAGTCCGGGACAGCCCAGAGTAGCTTTCTTT. It translates to CASSSPGQPRVAFF.

The sample holds many counts of this clonotype. This chain joins TRBV12-3 or TRBV12-4 and TRBJ1-1, with D perhaps TRBD1 (6 bases). This CDR3 is 14 amino acids long. Trimming stripped 5 bases from V and 13 bases from J, with 23 bases between. CDR3 in amino acids: CASSRRGGQSSSFF. CDR3 DNA: TGTGCCAGCAGTCGCCGAGGGGGGCAAAGTAGCAGTTTCTTT.

This chain joins TRBV19 and TRBJ2-4; D may be TRBD1 (6 bases). This CDR3 has 12 residues. Trimming shortened V by 6 bases and J by 8 bases, and 11 bases separated the two germline ends. Germline assignment: CDR1 LNHDA and CDR2 SQIVND (reference sequence). The CDR3 loop reads CASSDRLDIQYF. The CDR3 DNA sequence: TGTGCCAGTAGCGACAGGTTGGACATTCAGTACTTC.

At least ten counts were recorded for this clonotype. The rearrangement uses TRBV28 and TRBJ2-7; 8 bases match TRBD2. V shed 4 bases, J shed 4 bases, and the junction held 18 bases outside the gene matches. This CDR3 comprises 18 residues. CDR1 and CDR2 (germline): MDHEN, SYDVKM. The CDR3 sequence: CASSSPGLRAGGKYEQYF. The CDR3 coding sequence is TGTGCCAGCAGTTCCCCCGGTTTGCGGGCGGGAGGAAAATACGAGCAGTACTTC.

The CDR3 DNA sequence: TGCAGTGCTAGGAACGCGCCTAGCTCCTACGAGCAGTACTTC. This codes for CSARNAPSSYEQYF. The V gene is TRBV20-1, the J gene TRBJ2-7, with no clear D. Trimming took 3 bases from V and 0 from J, leaving 12 bases between them. Germline assignment: CDR1 DFQATT and CDR2 SNEGSKA (reference sequence). The CDR3 consists of 14 residues.